Presented here are 31 T cell receptor beta chains from one specimen sequenced in a study of tumor-infiltrating lymphocytes in primary liver carcinoma (dated by TCRdb to about 2017). Blood RNA was extracted from unsorted whole blood with TRIzol reagent; germline DNA came from the DNeasy Blood & Tissue kit. The instrument given in TCRdb is Illumina HiSeq 2500. A constant-region primer and ProtoScript II reverse transcriptase were used to reverse-transcribe TCRbeta-specific cDNA from about 500 ng total RNA. Three nested multiplex PCR rounds, following a slightly modified ARM-PCR procedure, were used to build the TCRbeta libraries. The first two PCR rounds used multiplex TRBV1-TRBV30 forward primers with a Cbeta reverse primer, each for approximately 11 cycles. TCRdb redid the processing of the public reads, applying fastp at Q25 and MiXCR, and retained in-frame beta chains. One record per CDR3 amino acid sequence lists the most common genes and DNA. The sample profile shows fewer than 400,000 distinct CDR3 sequences; 60% to 80% of them were found once. The top ten constitute approximately 9% of the sample.

Sequencing was done on a sample of peripheral blood. These receptor sequences come from a man aged 40-50 years with primary liver carcinoma and hepatitis B virus infection.

Points on this clonotype: At one boundary the junction diverges from the germline segment, which might be a read error. The chain employs TRBV11-1 and TRBJ2-1; possibly TRBD2 for D (5 bases). Germline CDR1 and CDR2: SGHAT and FQDESV (reference sequence). This CDR3 region has 14 residues. This chain's CDR3 is CVISDGFLRDERFF. The CDR3 DNA reads TGTGTCATCTCGGACGGCTTTTTGAGGGATGAGCGGTTCTTC. The whole variable domain, remainder taken from reference TRBV11-1 and TRBJ2-1, is EAEVAQSPRYKITEKSQAVAFWCDPISGHATLYWYRQILGQGPELLVQFQDESVVDDSQLPKDRFSAERLKGVDSTLKIQPAELGDSAMYLCVISDGFLRDERFFGPGTRLTVL.

Of note for this clonotype: It may be a read error: a sequence one base away is much more abundant. This chain joins TRBV29-1 and TRBJ2-3; 8 bases agree with TRBD2. Germline V gene lookup returns CDR1 SQVTM and CDR2 ANQGSEA. The CDR3 is 14 amino acids. CDR3 coding DNA: TGCAGCGTTGAATCAGGGGCGGGGGGAGATACGGAGTATTTT. This encodes CSVESGAGGDTEYF.

This clonotype was seen at least ten times. The rearrangement uses TRBV29-1 and TRBJ2-7; TRBD2 aligns across 7 bases. From germline, CDR1 is SQVTM and CDR2 ANQGSEA. V was clipped by 1 base and J by 2 bases; unmatched bases: 5. CDR3 length equals 14 residues. CDR3 bases: TGCAGCGTTGAAGCTAGCGGAAAGCCCTACGAGCAGTACTTC. It yields the protein CSVEASGKPYEQYF.

About this clonotype: Sequence at one end of the junction differs from germline and may be a read error. This rearrangement joins TRBV11-3 to TRBJ2-3, with 8 bases aligning to TRBD1. This CDR3 is 15 amino acids long. The germline V gene has CDR1 SGHNT and CDR2 YENEEA. CDR3 region: CASSLVGTGPDTQYF. Written as DNA, the CDR3 is TGTGCCAGCAGCTTAGTGGGGACAGGCCCAGACACGCAGTATTTT.

This clonotype was found once. A read error may explain this, as a much larger clone is one base away. The chain links TRBV4-1 to TRBJ1-6; 7 bases line up with TRBD1. The CDR3 runs to 18 residues. Per germline, CDR1 MGHRA and CDR2 YSYEKL. CDR3 bases: TGCTCCAGCAGCCCCGATTTGACAGGGAGCTCCTATAATTCACCCCTCCACTTT. Translating it yields CSSSPDLTGSSYNSPLHF.

As concerns this clonotype: One end of the junction fails to match germline, which may point to a read error. This rearrangement joins TRBV5-1 to TRBJ1-2; D possibly corresponds to TRBD1 (5 bases). The CDR3 totals 14 residues. CDR1 and CDR2 from the germline V gene are SGHRS and YFSETQ. CDR3 sequence reads: CVSRAAQQGDGYTF. The CDR3 DNA follows: TGCGTCAGCAGAGCGGCCCAGCAGGGAGATGGCTACACCTTC.

Points on this clonotype: Mismatch with germline at one junction end may stem from a read error. The gene calls are TRBV12-3 or TRBV12-4 and TRBJ2-7; D is perhaps TRBD1 (6 bases). The CDR3 sequence is 13 residues long. CDR3 amino acids: CDSRGNGKGEQYF. CDR3 nucleotide sequence: TGTGACAGCAGGGGTAACGGGAAAGGTGAGCAGTACTTC.

To note about this clonotype: One end of the junction varies from germline; a read error may be responsible. The CDR3 spells CDSSLGDLREQYF. DNA for the CDR3: TGTGACAGCAGTCTGGGGGACCTTAGGGAGCAGTACTTC. The chain carries TRBV11-3 and TRBJ2-7; D assignment may be TRBD1 or TRBD2 (5 bases each). The CDR3 consists of 13 residues. Germline CDR1 SGHNT, CDR2 YENEEA. The entire variable domain, with the rest obtained from reference TRBV11-3 and TRBJ2-7, is as follows: EAGVVQSPRYKIIEKKQPVAFWCNPISGHNTLYWYLQNLGQGPELLIRYENEEAVDDSQLPKDRFSAERLKGVDSTLKIQPAELGDSAVYLCDSSLGDLREQYFGPGTRLTVT.

Of note for this clonotype: This may be a read error, as it is one base from a much larger clone. The V call is TRBV29-1, the J call TRBJ2-3, with D possibly matching TRBD2 (5 bases). Germline-derived CDR1 and CDR2 are SQVTM and ANQGSEA. The CDR3 loop spans 14 amino acids. V was pared by 7 bases and J by 0 bases, with 14 bases between. CDR3 sequence reads: CSAHPGGSTDTQYF. DNA of the CDR3: TGCAGCGCCCATCCCGGCGGGAGCACAGATACGCAGTATTTT.

To note about this clonotype: A junction boundary mismatches the germline segment, possibly from a read error. The chain combines TRBV7-8 with TRBJ2-7, with 7 positions matching TRBD2. From germline, CDR1 is SGHVS and CDR2 FQNEAQ. This CDR3 comprises 16 residues. CDR3 residues: CARSLPRLAHPSEQYF. For the CDR3, the DNA is TGTGCCAGGAGCTTGCCCAGACTAGCTCACCCTTCCGAGCAGTACTTC.

About this clonotype itself: A much larger clone differs by one base, so this may be a read error. The CDR3 does not end in the conserved phenylalanine or tryptophan, so this is likely a read error. The chain employs TRBV12-3 or TRBV12-4 and TRBJ2-1, with 9 bases matching TRBD2. Trimming took 3 bases from V and 9 from J; bases not matched to a gene: 6. The CDR3 spans 14 residues. The CDR3 here is CASSFAGGPSEQFL. CDR3 coding DNA: TGTGCCAGCAGTTTCGCGGGAGGGCCTAGTGAGCAGTTCTTA.

This chain uses TRBV11-2 with TRBJ2-3; tentatively, D is TRBD1 or TRBD2 (6 bases each). The ends were cut back, 5 bases at V and 3 bases at J, with 15 bases in the middle. The CDR3 sequence is 15 residues long. Germline CDR1 and CDR2: SGHAT and FQNNGV. The CDR3 is CASSPGGGRTDTQYF. The CDR3 nucleotides read TGTGCCAGCAGCCCGGGTGGGGGGCGAACAGATACGCAGTATTTT.

This clonotype was seen only once. A much bigger clone sits one base away, suggesting this may be a read error. CDR3: CVSSKTSSQETQYF. The DNA for the CDR3 is TGTGTCAGCTCTAAGACTAGCAGCCAAGAGACCCAGTACTTC. J is TRBJ2-5 and V is TRBV6-2 or TRBV6-3; 7 bases align to TRBD2. The CDR3 contains 14 residues. CDR1 is MNHEY and CDR2 is SVGEGT in the germline V gene.

The J gene is TRBJ1-2, the V gene TRBV7-9; the D gene is possibly TRBD1 (5 bases). Per the germline V gene, CDR1 is SEHNR and CDR2 is FQNEAQ (reference sequence). With 4 bases removed from V and 4 bases from J, the gap between germline ends came to 13 bases. The CDR3 runs 14 residues. The DNA of the CDR3 is TGTGCCAGCAGCTGGCTAATGGGGGGCTATGGCTACACCTTC. Its protein is CASSWLMGGYGYTF.

This rearrangement joins TRBV6-1 to TRBJ2-7, with 8 positions matching TRBD1. The CDR3 contains 15 residues. The junction had 11 bases not matched to a gene; V was cut back by 10 bases and J by 0 bases. CDR1 is MNHNS, CDR2 SASEGT, per germline. For the CDR3, the DNA is TGTGCCATTCAATATCGGGACAGGAGCTCCTACGAGCAGTACTTC. Protein sequence: CAIQYRDRSSYEQYF.

This clonotype was detected once. This may be a read error, as it is one base from a much larger clone. V gene TRBV5-5 combines with J gene TRBJ2-5; D possibly corresponds to TRBD2 (6 bases). The V and J ends lost 6 bases and 5 bases respectively, with 17 bases between them. The germline gives CDR1 SGHKS, CDR2 YYEKEE (reference sequence). The CDR3 is made up of 14 amino acids. The CDR3: CASTLDGAGETQYF. DNA of the CDR3: TGTGCCAGCACCCTGGACGGGGCGGGGGAGACCCAGTACTTC.

This clonotype was seen a single time. This may be a read error, as it is one base from a much larger clone. It is likely a read error, because the conserved phenylalanine at the end of the CDR3 is missing. The chain couples TRBV12-3 or TRBV12-4 to TRBJ1-5, with a tentative D call TRBD1 (5 bases). Deletions cut 1 base from V and 7 bases from J, with 5 bases between. The CDR3 runs 12 residues. DNA for the CDR3: TGTGCCAGCAGTTTAGGGGGGCAGCCCCAGCATTTG. Protein: CASSLGGQPQHL.

About this clonotype: This is likely a read error, given that the CDR3 carries no conserved phenylalanine or tryptophan at its end. CDR3 nucleotide sequence: TGTGCCAGCCGGGGAGGGCTCGCTGGAAACACCATATATTCT. This encodes CASRGGLAGNTIYS. This rearrangement joins TRBV28 to TRBJ1-3; D gene uncertain. The germline V gene has CDR1 MDHEN and CDR2 SYDVKM. CDR3 length: 14 residues. The V end was cut by 8 bases, the J end by 2 bases, with 13 bases between.

This clonotype showed up just a few times. The chain carries TRBV12-3 or TRBV12-4 and TRBJ2-2, with a tentative D call TRBD1 (6 bases). V was clipped by 6 bases and J by 6 bases, with 17 bases between them. The CDR3 has 15 residues. The CDR3 coding sequence is TGTGCCAGCAGATTCGTACAGGGCGATGCCGGGGAGCTGTTTTTT. It encodes CASRFVQGDAGELFF.

This clonotype was recorded many times. V usage is TRBV29-1 and J usage is TRBJ1-1, with D possibly TRBD1 on 6 matching bases. This CDR3 is built from 15 residues. CDR1 is SQVTM, CDR2 ANQGSEA, per germline. The V gene lost 8 bases and the J gene lost 1 base, with 20 bases spanning the gap. In DNA, the CDR3 is TGCAGCATCCCCCGGGGGGCCGGGGGGAACACTGAAGCTTTCTTT. This translates into CSIPRGAGGNTEAFF. The full variable domain, rest sourced from reference TRBV29-1 and TRBJ1-1, is SAVISQKPSRDICQRGTSLTIQCQVDSQVTMMFWYRQQPGQSLTLIATANQGSEATYESGFVIDKFPISRPNLTFSTLTVSNMSPEDSSIYLCSIPRGAGGNTEAFFGQGTRLTVV.

This clonotype was seen many times. The chain employs TRBV6-2 or TRBV6-3 and TRBJ2-1; 7 positions match TRBD2. Germline-derived CDR1 and CDR2 are MNHEY and SVGEGT. V shed 2 bases and J 5 bases; nucleotides not matched to a gene: 15. The CDR3 has 18 amino acids. CDR3 loop: CASSYPILKLAENNEQFF. For the CDR3, the DNA is TGTGCCAGCAGTTACCCTATCCTCAAGCTAGCGGAGAACAATGAGCAGTTCTTC.

There are a few counts of this clonotype. The rearrangement links TRBV5-1 to TRBJ2-5; 9 bases match TRBD1. V lost 3 bases and J lost 4; bases outside the gene matches: 7. The CDR3 runs 15 residues. From germline, CDR1 is SGHRS and CDR2 YFSETQ. CDR3 in DNA: TGCGCCAGCAGCTCACAGGGGGCCCGGGTAGAGACCCAGTACTTC. This codes for CASSSQGARVETQYF.

This clonotype was seen just once. A read error may account for a junction end that differs from germline. V is TRBV29-1 and J is TRBJ2-3; D is unresolved. Per germline, CDR1 SQVTM and CDR2 ANQGSEA. The CDR3 has 11 residues. CDR3 protein: CNAAISDTQYF. The CDR3 DNA reads TGCAACGCCGCCATCTCAGATACGCAATATTTT.

This clonotype was picked up many times. The chain employs TRBV6-1 and TRBJ1-2, with D hard to call. The length of the CDR3 is 11 residues. Germline CDR1 reads MNHNS; CDR2 reads SASEGT. Trimming took 7 bases from V and 5 from J, leaving 8 bases between them. CDR3 DNA sequence: TGTGCCAGCAATGAGGTTTATGGCTACACCTTC. Its translation: CASNEVYGYTF.

In the case of this clonotype: Relative to the germline gene, one junction end is altered; a read error may explain this. V usage is TRBV5-5 and J usage is TRBJ2-7; 7 bases map to TRBD2. Per the germline V gene, CDR1 is SGHKS and CDR2 is YYEKEE (reference sequence). The CDR3 is 12 residues long. The CDR3 protein is CANSPGGVEQYF. The DNA for the CDR3 is TGTGCCAACAGCCCTGGGGGGGTCGAGCAGTACTTC.

This clonotype was counted many times. V is TRBV29-1 and J is TRBJ2-1; possible D gene TRBD2, 7 bases. The CDR3 sequence is 10 residues long. V was cut by 7 bases and J by 8 bases, with 9 bases left in between. Germline values: CDR1 SQVTM, CDR2 ANQGSEA. The CDR3 spells CSAGGDEQFF. For the CDR3, the DNA is TGCAGCGCGGGGGGCGATGAGCAGTTCTTC.

The chain recombines TRBV5-4 with TRBJ2-7, with D possibly TRBD2 on 5 matching bases. This CDR3 spans 14 amino acids. V gave up 2 bases and J gave up 7 bases, with 16 bases separating them. CDR1 SGHNT and CDR2 YYREEE come from the germline V gene (reference sequence). The CDR3 loop is CASSFGRTPLEQYF. In DNA form, the CDR3 reads TGTGCCAGCAGCTTCGGCAGGACTCCCTTGGAGCAGTACTTC. Variable domain in full (rest from reference TRBV5-4 and TRBJ2-7): ETGVTQSPTHLIKTRGQQVTLRCSSQSGHNTVSWYQQALGQGPQFIFQYYREEENGRGNFPPRFSGLQFPNYSSELNVNALELDDSALYLCASSFGRTPLEQYFGPGTRLTVT.

In its sample, this clonotype was seen many times. The rearrangement links TRBV9 to TRBJ2-1, with D perhaps TRBD1 (6 bases). Trimming cost V 0 bases and J 7 bases, with 14 bases left between them. The CDR3 spans 15 residues. Germline-derived CDR1 and CDR2 are SGDLS and YYNGEE. The CDR3 region is CASSVDLLQGNEQFF. The CDR3 bases are TGTGCCAGCAGCGTAGATCTTCTGCAGGGGAATGAGCAGTTCTTC.

In its sample, this clonotype was seen many times. This sequence joins TRBV11-2 and TRBJ1-1, with D perhaps matching TRBD1 (5 bases). Trimming took 1 base from V and 4 from J, leaving 10 bases between them. The germline gives CDR1 SGHAT, CDR2 FQNNGV. The CDR3 is 14 amino acids. The CDR3 reads CASSLVAGSTEAFF. CDR3 in DNA: TGTGCCAGCAGCTTAGTGGCAGGGTCCACTGAAGCTTTCTTT.

Comments on this clonotype: One end of the junction is discordant with germline, which a read error may explain. The chain recombines TRBV6-6 with TRBJ1-1; D gene uncertain. Per germline, CDR1 MNHNY and CDR2 SVGAGI (reference sequence). The CDR3 spans 12 residues. Here the CDR3 DNA reads TGTGCCAGGAGTTGGGCGAACACTGAAGCTTTCTTT. It encodes CARSWANTEAFF.

A few counts support this clonotype. The rearrangement uses TRBV5-4 and TRBJ2-7; 7 nucleotides match TRBD2. The CDR3 sequence is 13 residues long. Trimming removed 4 bases from V and 6 bases from J; junction bases left unmatched: 7. Germline CDR1 is SGHNT and CDR2 is YYREEE (reference sequence). The CDR3 nucleotides are TGTGCCAGCAGCCCTCCGGGGGGTCTCGAGCAGTACTTC. Its translation is CASSPPGGLEQYF.